This T cell receptor (beta chain) appears in the sequencing data of a study of CD8 T cells in ankylosing spondylitis. Study-wide points: A number of the motif variants had already been described in reactive arthritis synovial fluid and blood.

V was pared by 5 bases and J by 3 bases, with 17 bases between. Germline V gene data show CDR1 as SEHNR and CDR2 as FQNEAQ (reference sequence). The CDR3 is 15 amino acids. This clonotype occurred a few times. Its antigen is currently unknown. MiXCR was run by TCRdb on the 5' RACE reads, yielding one entry per CDR3 protein. Counted here are about 360,000 distinct CDR3 sequences, 20% to 25% occurring once; the ten biggest clones make up about an eighth. This chain uses TRBV7-9 with TRBJ2-7; D call uncertain. Sequenced: blood, either unsorted or a sorted T cell fraction (not recorded which). This TCR derives from a male donor with ankylosing spondylitis or in good health (not recorded which). CDR3 loop: CASSPTGSFFYEQYF. The CDR3 DNA reads TGTGCCAGCAGCCCCACCGGATCCTTCTTCTACGAGCAGTACTTC.